Below are 13 T cell receptor beta chains sequenced from a single sample in a study of T cells in Graves' hyperthyroidism and ophthalmopathy. Template material for amplifying TCR beta CDR3 regions consisted of RNA transcripts. A set of HTBI primers served as the primers for a first-round RT-PCR of the TCR CDR3. TCRdb reprocessed the multiplex PCR reads with MiXCR, giving one entry per CDR3 protein. The table lists about 500,000 distinct CDR3 sequences, about 15% of them singletons. The specimen sequenced was blood. The receptors stem from a woman younger than 45 with Graves' ophthalmopathy.

This clonotype was observed a handful of times. V is TRBV24-1 and J is TRBJ2-7; no clear D gene. The CDR3 covers 13 residues. Germline V gene sequence: CDR1 KGHDR, CDR2 SFDVKD. V lost 5 bases and J lost 4, with 11 bases in between. CDR3 sequence reads: CATSGTRPYEQYF. In DNA form, the CDR3 reads TGTGCCACCAGTGGTACAAGGCCGTACGAGCAGTACTTC.

There are many counts of this clonotype. The chain joins TRBV18 to TRBJ2-2; D ambiguous. The CDR3 spans 16 residues. The V gene's germline CDR1 is KGHSH and CDR2 LQKENI. V was shortened by 4 bases and J by 4 bases, with 16 bases between the two germline ends. CDR3 amino acids: CASSRRSGAGTGELFF. The CDR3 DNA sequence: TGTGCCAGCTCACGTCGCTCGGGCGCCGGCACCGGGGAGCTGTTTTTT.

This clonotype was counted ten times or more. The chain is built from TRBV18 and TRBJ2-1, with TRBD2 as a possible D gene (5 bases). In germline, CDR1 is KGHSH, CDR2 LQKENI. The V end lost 1 base, the J end lost 5 bases, and 15 bases lay between the germline ends. The CDR3 totals 16 residues. In DNA form, the CDR3 reads TGTGCCAGCTCACCACGGTCTAGCATCAAGGACAATGAGCAGTTCTTC. Amino acid sequence: CASSPRSSIKDNEQFF.

This clonotype was observed a few times. The chain joins TRBV27 to TRBJ2-5, with D hard to call. V gave up 7 bases and J gave up 5 bases, with 14 bases separating them. The CDR3 length is 13 residues. Germline CDR1 MNHEY, CDR2 SMNVEV (reference sequence). The DNA of the CDR3 is TGTGCCAGCAAAGCAGGTCGGATTGAGACCCAGTACTTC. Amino acid sequence: CASKAGRIETQYF.

The chain uses TRBV29-1 and TRBJ2-1, with 14 bases matching TRBD2. Germline V gene data show CDR1 as SQVTM and CDR2 as ANQGSEA. The length of the CDR3 is 13 residues. After removal of 6 bases from V and 8 bases from J, the junction contained 3 bases not matched to a gene. The CDR3 reads CSVGTSGSYEQFF. The CDR3 coding sequence is TGCAGCGTCGGGACTAGCGGGAGCTATGAGCAGTTCTTC.

V usage is TRBV27 and J usage is TRBJ1-4, with D unclear. In germline, CDR1 is MNHEY, CDR2 SMNVEV (reference sequence). V lost 3 bases and J lost 0, with 14 bases in between. This CDR3 region has 17 residues. CDR3 protein: CASSFSGLLATNEKLFF. The CDR3 region has the DNA TGTGCCAGCAGTTTTTCCGGGCTCCTTGCAACTAATGAAAAACTGTTTTTT. The full variable domain, completed using reference TRBV27 and TRBJ1-4, is EAQVTQNPRYLITVTGKKLTVTCSQNMNHEYMSWYRQDPGLGLRQIYYSMNVEVTDKGDVPEGYKVSRKEKRNFPLILESPSPNQTSLYFCASSFSGLLATNEKLFFGSGTQLSVL.

This clonotype was seen only a few times. The chain is built from TRBV10-1 and TRBJ2-7; 11 bases align to TRBD2. Trimming cost V 0 bases and J 0 bases; bases outside gene matches: 7. CDR1 is WNHNN and CDR2 is SYGVQD in the germline V gene (reference sequence). The CDR3 spans 18 residues. The CDR3 region has the DNA TGCGCCAGCAGTGAGTCTCTAGCGGGAGGCACGAGCTCCTACGAGCAGTACTTC. Amino acid sequence: CASSESLAGGTSSYEQYF.

This clonotype occurred many times. CDR3 residues: CASCREETQYF. The CDR3 DNA reads as TGTGCCAGCTGCCGGGAAGAGACCCAGTACTTC. The chain carries TRBV2 and TRBJ2-5; D is unclear. Germline CDR1 is SNHLY and CDR2 is FYNNEI. Trimming removed 8 bases from V and 3 bases from J, with 7 bases in between. This CDR3 region has 11 residues.

This clonotype was detected many times. The chain combines TRBV2 with TRBJ2-7; TRBD2 matches at 7 bases. The germline gives CDR1 SNHLY, CDR2 FYNNEI. The CDR3 runs to 12 residues. The trim removed 5 bases at V and 6 bases at J, leaving 4 bases unmatched. CDR3 DNA: TGTGCCAGCAGTTCGGGAGGACTCGAGCAGTACTTC. Its translation is CASSSGGLEQYF.

This clonotype was detected ten times or more. The chain combines TRBV30 with TRBJ1-3; D is ambiguous. Germline CDR1 GTSNPN, CDR2 SVGIG (reference sequence). The CDR3 totals 14 residues. V was shortened by 5 bases and J by 2 bases, with 13 bases between the two germline ends. Here the CDR3 reads CAWRQTGAGNTIYF. The CDR3, as DNA: TGTGCCTGGCGGCAGACTGGAGCTGGAAACACCATATATTTT.

The gene calls are TRBV7-9 and TRBJ2-1; 9 nucleotides align to TRBD2. V lost 2 bases, J lost 4 bases, and 9 bases stayed unmatched. Germline V gene sequence: CDR1 SEHNR, CDR2 FQNEAQ (reference sequence). The CDR3 is 17 residues long. CDR3: CASSLWGSGREYNEQFF. Written as DNA, the CDR3 is TGTGCCAGCAGCTTATGGGGTAGCGGGAGAGAATACAATGAGCAGTTCTTC.

This clonotype was counted once. A read error may explain this, as a much larger clone is one base away. The gene calls are TRBV15 and TRBJ1-1; TRBD1 is a possible D gene (5 bases). CDR1 is LNHNV, CDR2 YYDKDF, per germline (reference sequence). The CDR3 loop spans 14 amino acids. The CDR3 bases are TGTGCCACCAGGATTAATAACGGGGGAACTGAAGCTTCCTTT. This translates into CATRINNGGTEASF. Full variable domain (remainder filled in from reference TRBV15 and TRBJ1-1): DAMVIQNPRYQVTQFGKPVTLSCSQTLNHNVMYWYQQKSSQAPKLLFHYYDKDFNNEADTPDNFQSRRPNTSFCFLDIRSPGLGDTAMYLCATRINNGGTEASFGQGTRLTVV.

The table lists this clonotype with a few counts. This chain joins TRBV7-3 and TRBJ2-6, with D hard to call. Trimming removed 2 bases at V and 0 bases at J, with 5 bases between. CDR1 SGHTA and CDR2 FQGTGA come from the germline V gene. The CDR3 is 15 residues long. CDR3 region: CASSLLSSGANVLTF. The CDR3 DNA sequence: TGTGCCAGCAGCTTATTAAGCTCTGGGGCCAACGTCCTGACTTTC.